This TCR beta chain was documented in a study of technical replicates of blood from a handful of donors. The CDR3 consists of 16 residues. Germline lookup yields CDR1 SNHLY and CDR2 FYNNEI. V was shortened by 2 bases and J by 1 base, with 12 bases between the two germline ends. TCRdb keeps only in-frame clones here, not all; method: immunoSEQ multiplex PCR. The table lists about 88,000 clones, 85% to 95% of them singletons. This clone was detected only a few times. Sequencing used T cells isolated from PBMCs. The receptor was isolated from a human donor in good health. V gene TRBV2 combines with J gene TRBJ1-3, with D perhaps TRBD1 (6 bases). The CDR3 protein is CASSESRTVSGNTIYF. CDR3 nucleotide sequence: TGTGCCAGCAGTGAATCAAGGACAGTTTCTGGAAACACCATATATTTT.